The 30 T cell receptor beta chains presented below share a single source sample, sequenced in a study of T cells in localized non-small cell lung cancer. Data came from immunoSEQ multiplex PCR; TCRdb stores just in-frame clones and leaves some out. Here the sample spans 40,000 to 50,000 clones, around 83% being singletons. The sample consisted of peripheral blood, taken before any cancer treatment. These receptors all stem from a woman aged 18 to 50 with stage III lung adenocarcinoma.

The rearrangement links TRBV11-3 to TRBJ1-1, with TRBD1 matching 7 bases. CDR1 and CDR2 from the germline V gene are SGHNT and YENEEA. The CDR3 contains 14 residues. The V gene end was trimmed by 5 bases and the J gene end by 3 bases; junction bases not matched to a gene: 6. The CDR3: CASSRRQGDTEAFF. The CDR3 DNA reads TGTGCCAGCAGCCGTAGACAGGGCGACACTGAAGCTTTCTTT.

This clone was seen just once. The chain joins TRBV7-2 to TRBJ2-2; no reliable D call. Germline V gives CDR1 SGHTA, CDR2 FQGNSA. This CDR3 is built from 16 residues. The V and J ends lost 5 bases and 0 bases respectively, with 13 bases between them. This CDR3 reads CASSIGPVSNTGELFF. The CDR3, as DNA: TGTGCCAGCAGCATAGGGCCGGTATCGAACACCGGGGAGCTGTTTTTT.

In DNA, the CDR3 is TGTGCCAGCAGTGAAGCACAGAAGTTCTATGGCTACACCTTC. Translating gives CASSEAQKFYGYTF. This chain links TRBV2 with TRBJ1-2; D is ambiguous. Trimming left V 0 bases short and J 4 bases short, with 9 bases between. The germline V gene encodes CDR1 SNHLY and CDR2 FYNNEI. CDR3 length: 14 residues.

The V and J genes are TRBV5-4 and TRBJ2-3; 11 nucleotides align to TRBD1. CDR3 length: 15 residues. V lost 8 bases, J lost 3 bases, and 8 bases stayed unmatched. CDR1 and CDR2 from the germline V gene are SGHNT and YYREEE (reference sequence). This CDR3 reads CARRVGTGGTDTQYF. CDR3 in DNA: TGTGCCAGGAGAGTGGGGACAGGGGGTACAGATACGCAGTATTTT.

The chain joins TRBV19 to TRBJ1-1, with 9 bases matching TRBD1. From germline, CDR1 is LNHDA and CDR2 SQIVND (reference sequence). CDR3 length: 13 amino acids. Trimming cost V 6 bases and J 7 bases; bases outside gene matches: 6. The CDR3 spells CASREGTGLEAFF. The CDR3 region has the DNA TGTGCCAGTAGGGAGGGGACAGGGCTTGAAGCTTTCTTT.

CDR3 region: CASSEGEGWQPQHF. CDR3 sequence (DNA): TGTGCCAGCAGTGAAGGGGAGGGATGGCAGCCCCAGCATTTT. The chain carries TRBV2 and TRBJ1-5; D uncertain. Germline V gene data show CDR1 as SNHLY and CDR2 as FYNNEI. The ends were cut back, 1 base at V and 7 bases at J, with 11 bases in the middle. The CDR3 totals 14 residues.

The V call is TRBV28, the J call TRBJ2-1; 10 bases align to TRBD1. Germline-derived CDR1 and CDR2 are MDHEN and SYDVKM. The CDR3 loop spans 15 amino acids. V gave up 5 bases and J gave up 6 bases; unmatched junction bases: 7. The CDR3 here is CASSLGQGLINEQFF. The CDR3 bases are TGTGCCAGCAGTCTGGGACAGGGGCTTATCAATGAGCAGTTCTTC.

This chain uses TRBV5-4 with TRBJ2-1, with 8 bases lining up with TRBD2. The CDR3 loop spans 15 amino acids. The V gene end was trimmed by 0 bases and the J gene end by 12 bases; junction bases not matched to a gene: 11. Germline loops: CDR1 SGHNT, CDR2 YYREEE (reference sequence). The CDR3 DNA follows: TGTGCCAGCAGCTTGGGGACCGGGGGGGCCCAACCGCAGTTCTTC. Its protein product is CASSLGTGGAQPQFF.

V gene TRBV30 combines with J gene TRBJ1-2, with D maybe TRBD1 (5 bases). The germline V and J ends were trimmed by 1 base and 6 bases, with 15 bases remaining between them. This CDR3 spans 14 amino acids. Germline V gene data show CDR1 as GTSNPN and CDR2 as SVGIG (reference sequence). CDR3 sequence reads: CAWSDYRSPHGYTF. For the CDR3, the DNA is TGTGCCTGGAGTGATTACAGGAGCCCCCATGGCTACACCTTC.

The chain couples TRBV5-8 to TRBJ2-7, with D perhaps TRBD1 (6 bases). CDR1 is SGHTS and CDR2 is YDEGEE in the germline V gene. The CDR3 is made up of 13 amino acids. The V end lost 4 bases, the J end lost 3 bases, and 11 bases lay between the germline ends. CDR3 in DNA: TGTGCCAGCAGCCCCGGGACACTCTACGAGCAGTACTTC. This gives the protein CASSPGTLYEQYF.

The chain uses TRBV25-1 and TRBJ1-4, with 7 bases fitting TRBD1. The V segment lost 4 bases and the J segment 3 bases; nucleotides outside the gene matches: 14. Germline V lookup: CDR1 MGHDK, CDR2 SYGVNS. The CDR3 consists of 18 residues. CDR3 protein: CASSGRSTGNIPNEKLFF. CDR3 coding DNA: TGTGCCAGCAGTGGCCGCTCGACAGGGAATATCCCTAATGAAAAACTGTTTTTT.

This chain joins TRBV6-6 and TRBJ2-7; 7 positions agree with TRBD1. V lost 5 bases, J lost 9 bases, and 10 bases stayed unmatched. The CDR3 consists of 13 residues. Germline V CDR1 and CDR2: MNHNY, SVGAGI (reference sequence). CDR3 nucleotide sequence: TGTGCCAGCAGTGAGCAGCGACAGGGCGGGCAGTACTTC. Residues: CASSEQRQGGQYF.

The chain combines TRBV9 with TRBJ2-7; 10 nucleotides line up with TRBD2. This CDR3 comprises 14 residues. Germline CDR1 SGDLS, CDR2 YYNGEE. The V gene end was trimmed by 3 bases and the J gene end by 2 bases; junction bases not matched to a gene: 2. The CDR3: CASSETSGTYEQYF. The DNA for the CDR3 is TGTGCCAGCAGCGAAACTAGCGGGACCTACGAGCAGTACTTC.

The genes are TRBV6-1 and TRBJ1-6, with a possible D match to TRBD1 (6 bases). Germline V lookup: CDR1 MNHNS, CDR2 SASEGT. V was cut by 6 bases and J by 10 bases, with 16 bases left in between. This CDR3 comprises 14 residues. CDR3 bases: TGTGCCAGCAGCCCCTGGGGGGGCGGCTCACCCCTCCACTTT. Translation: CASSPWGGGSPLHF.

This clone was found once. The chain is built from TRBV9 and TRBJ1-1, with D possibly matching TRBD1 (5 bases). The CDR3 loop spans 15 amino acids. Germline loops: CDR1 SGDLS, CDR2 YYNGEE. The V end lost 4 bases, the J end lost 7 bases, and 20 bases lay between the germline ends. CDR3 sequence: CASSIDLQGLGEAFF. CDR3 DNA sequence: TGTGCCAGCAGCATTGACCTGCAGGGTTTAGGTGAAGCTTTCTTT.

The chain carries TRBV7-9 and TRBJ2-1; D perhaps matches TRBD2 (6 bases). Trimming pared 7 bases from V and 3 bases from J, leaving 16 bases between. Germline loops: CDR1 SEHNR, CDR2 FQNEAQ (reference sequence). The CDR3 runs 15 residues. The DNA for the CDR3 is TGTGCCAGCAACCCGCGGGGCGGCGGCTACAATGAGCAGTTCTTC. Translation: CASNPRGGGYNEQFF.

The rearrangement uses TRBV18 and TRBJ1-1, with a weak D call TRBD1 (6 bases). The V end was cut by 2 bases, the J end by 3 bases, with 13 bases between. The CDR3 length is 15 residues. The germline V gene encodes CDR1 KGHSH and CDR2 LQKENI. CDR3 nucleotide sequence: TGTGCCAGCTCACCATCAACAGGGCTGCACACTGAAGCTTTCTTT. Protein: CASSPSTGLHTEAFF. Variable domain in full (rest from reference TRBV18 and TRBJ1-1): NAGVMQNPRHLVRRRGQEARLRCSPMKGHSHVYWYRQLPEEGLKFMVYLQKENIIDESGMPKERFSAEFPKEGPSILRIQQVVRGDSAAYFCASSPSTGLHTEAFFGQGTRLTVV.

This rearrangement joins TRBV7-9 to TRBJ1-3; 7 nucleotides match TRBD1. The CDR3 runs 18 residues. Looked up from germline, CDR1 is SEHNR and CDR2 is FQNEAQ (reference sequence). V lost 4 bases and J lost 0; bases outside the gene matches: 12. The DNA of the CDR3 is TGTGCCAGCAGCTCCGTTCCTGGACAGGCTGTCTCTGGAAACACCATATATTTT. It is translated as CASSSVPGQAVSGNTIYF. The full variable domain, in which reference TRBV7-9 and TRBJ1-3 provide the parts outside the CDR3, is DTGVSQNPRHKITKRGQNVTFRCDPISEHNRLYWYRQTLGQGPEFLTYFQNEAQLEKSRLLSDRFSAERPKGSFSTLEIQRTEQGDSAMYLCASSSVPGQAVSGNTIYFGEGSWLTVV.

The chain employs TRBV27 and TRBJ1-5, with a possible D match to TRBD1 (5 bases). Germline V lookup: CDR1 MNHEY, CDR2 SMNVEV (reference sequence). This CDR3 spans 17 amino acids. Trimming shortened V by 5 bases and J by 0 bases, and 17 bases separated the two germline ends. The CDR3 coding sequence is TGTGCCAGCAGTAATTGGGAGGGGCACAATAGCAATCAGCCCCAGCATTTT. This gives the protein CASSNWEGHNSNQPQHF.

This chain links TRBV7-9 with TRBJ2-7; the match to TRBD1 covers 7 bases. CDR3 length: 14 amino acids. V lost 5 bases to trimming and J lost 3 bases; unmatched junction nucleotides: 7. Germline V lookup: CDR1 SEHNR, CDR2 FQNEAQ (reference sequence). This CDR3 is CASSARQGGYEQYF. CDR3 sequence (DNA): TGTGCCAGCAGCGCCCGACAGGGCGGCTACGAGCAGTACTTC.

This chain joins TRBV15 and TRBJ2-1; 7 nucleotides line up with TRBD2. The V gene end was trimmed by 0 bases and the J gene end by 7 bases; junction bases not matched to a gene: 21. The germline gives CDR1 LNHNV, CDR2 YYDKDF (reference sequence). CDR3 size: 20 residues. The chain's CDR3 is CATSRDSIAGRPGVPNEQFF. The CDR3 DNA sequence: TGTGCCACCAGCAGAGATTCTATAGCGGGTCGGCCCGGTGTTCCTAATGAGCAGTTCTTC.

As regards this clone: Other DNA sequences in this specimen translate into the identical CDR3. V is TRBV6-6 and J is TRBJ2-1; D gene unclear. V was shortened by 6 bases and J by 2 bases, with 5 bases between the two germline ends. There are 12 residues in the CDR3. Germline CDR1 is MNHNY and CDR2 is SVGAGI (reference sequence). The CDR3 spells CASSRPYNEQFF. The CDR3 region has the DNA TGTGCCAGCAGCCGGCCCTACAATGAGCAGTTCTTC.

The chain has TRBV12-5 and TRBJ2-7; TRBD1 is a possible D gene (5 bases). This CDR3 is 17 amino acids long. Trimming took 0 bases from V and 2 from J, leaving 17 bases between them. Per germline, CDR1 LGHNT and CDR2 FRNRAP. Here the CDR3 DNA reads TGTGCTAGTGGTTTGGTACGATCCACAGGCGGCACCTACGAGCAGTACTTC. This encodes CASGLVRSTGGTYEQYF.

Here the CDR3 reads CASTTLLGDSYNEQFF. For the CDR3, the DNA is TGTGCCAGTACTACCCTCCTCGGGGACTCCTACAATGAGCAGTTCTTC. V and J are TRBV19 and TRBJ2-1, with a weak D call TRBD2 (5 bases). The V and J ends lost 7 bases and 0 bases respectively, with 16 bases between them. Germline-derived CDR1 and CDR2 are LNHDA and SQIVND (reference sequence). CDR3 length equals 16 residues.

The chain recombines TRBV19 with TRBJ1-5, with D perhaps TRBD1 (5 bases). CDR3 length: 13 amino acids. In germline, CDR1 is LNHDA, CDR2 SQIVND (reference sequence). V was pared by 11 bases and J by 3 bases, with 14 bases between. The CDR3 spells CAGSRQINQPQHF. The DNA of the CDR3 is TGTGCCGGCAGCCGACAGATCAATCAGCCCCAGCATTTT.

The chain is built from TRBV18 and TRBJ2-1; the match to TRBD1 covers 10 bases. The CDR3 runs to 16 residues. Losses at the gene ends were 0 bases for V and 6 bases for J; bases not matched to a gene: 5. CDR1 KGHSH and CDR2 LQKENI come from the germline V gene. CDR3 nucleotide sequence: TGTGCCAGCTCACCACCACCGGGACAGGGGCCCAATGAGCAGTTCTTC. Translating gives CASSPPPGQGPNEQFF.

V is TRBV9 and J is TRBJ1-4, with D perhaps TRBD1 (5 bases). CDR3 length: 15 amino acids. V was trimmed by 4 bases and J by 5 bases, leaving 15 bases between them. Germline-derived CDR1 and CDR2 are SGDLS and YYNGEE. CDR3 sequence reads: CASSMGRRRNEKLFF. The CDR3 DNA is TGTGCCAGCAGCATGGGACGACGTAGGAATGAAAAACTGTTTTTT.

The chain is built from TRBV27 and TRBJ2-6; 9 nucleotides line up with TRBD1. CDR3 length equals 19 residues. The J segment lost 0 bases and the V segment lost 5 bases, leaving 11 bases of the junction unmatched. Germline CDR1 is MNHEY and CDR2 is SMNVEV (reference sequence). CDR3 region: CASSTTGTGSPSGANVLTF. In DNA, the CDR3 is TGTGCCAGCAGTACAACCGGGACAGGGTCACCCTCTGGGGCCAACGTCCTGACTTTC.

The chain links TRBV9 to TRBJ2-7; 7 positions agree with TRBD2. V lost 4 bases, J lost 0 bases, and 7 bases stayed unmatched. The CDR3 length is 15 residues. In germline, CDR1 is SGDLS, CDR2 YYNGEE. CDR3 protein: CASSPMGGGSYEQYF. CDR3 bases: TGTGCCAGCAGCCCGATGGGGGGGGGCTCCTACGAGCAGTACTTC.

This clone has just a few counts. This chain connects TRBV5-1 to TRBJ2-5; 7 bases match TRBD1. The CDR3 is 16 amino acids. Germline CDR1 is SGHRS and CDR2 is YFSETQ. The V and J ends lost 0 bases and 2 bases, in that order; junction bases with no gene match: 7. The CDR3 DNA reads TGCGCCAGCAGCTTGGGGTCCCTACAGGGGCAAGAGACCCAGTACTTC. This translates into CASSLGSLQGQETQYF.